These 17 T cell receptor beta chains were all obtained from the same sample, sequenced in a study of cytomegalovirus exposure and HLA in healthy donors. Both 60 Vbeta primers and 13 Jbeta primers went into the PCR. TCRdb's table, derived via immunoSEQ multiplex PCR, lists solely in-frame clones and lacks some. Of roughly 170,000 clones listed, about four fifths are singletons. Sequencing was done on a sample of PBMCs. The receptors come from a male donor in good health and CMV-seronegative.

The V call is TRBV6-5, the J call TRBJ2-1; D gene unclear. Germline values: CDR1 MNHEY, CDR2 SVGAGI. Deletions cut 0 bases from V and 0 bases from J, with 6 bases between. The CDR3 has 15 amino acids. The CDR3 loop is CASSYSRSSYNEQFF. CDR3 DNA: TGTGCCAGCAGTTACTCGCGAAGCTCCTACAATGAGCAGTTCTTC.

The chain couples TRBV27 to TRBJ1-6; 9 nucleotides line up with TRBD1. Per the germline V gene, CDR1 is MNHEY and CDR2 is SMNVEV (reference sequence). V lost 4 bases and J lost 9; bases outside the gene matches: 7. The CDR3 extends over 15 amino acids. The CDR3: CASSWGQGHGSPLHF. The CDR3 nucleotides read TGTGCCAGCAGTTGGGGACAGGGTCATGGTTCACCCCTCCACTTT.

J is TRBJ1-1 and V is TRBV27, with D hard to call. Between the trimmed V and J ends, which lost 3 bases and 1 base, there was a span of 6 bases. The germline gives CDR1 MNHEY, CDR2 SMNVEV (reference sequence). The CDR3 consists of 13 residues. The CDR3, as DNA: TGTGCCAGCAGTTTCAGACAGAACACTGAAGCTTTCTTT. This gives the protein CASSFRQNTEAFF.

The J gene is TRBJ1-5, the V gene TRBV6-1; D unclear. V shed 2 bases and J shed 7 bases, with 15 bases lying between them. The CDR3 extends over 15 amino acids. The germline gives CDR1 MNHNS, CDR2 SASEGT. This CDR3 reads CASSERGVSGQPQHF. DNA of the CDR3: TGTGCCAGCAGTGAACGGGGTGTCAGTGGACAGCCCCAGCATTTT.

V and J are TRBV4-2 and TRBJ2-7; TRBD2 aligns across 9 bases. The trim removed 1 base at V and 2 bases at J, leaving 9 bases unmatched. The CDR3 extends over 17 amino acids. Germline V lookup: CDR1 LGHNA, CDR2 YNFKEQ. CDR3: CASSQAGRAGGPYEQYF. The CDR3 DNA follows: TGTGCCAGCAGCCAAGCTGGCCGGGCGGGAGGGCCCTACGAGCAGTACTTC.

J is TRBJ2-3 and V is TRBV7-3; TRBD1 might be the D (6 bases). The CDR3 loop spans 15 amino acids. Germline values: CDR1 SGHTA, CDR2 FQGTGA. Trimming stripped 2 bases from V and 0 bases from J, with 9 bases between. CDR3 sequence reads: CASSLLGQSTDTQYF. In DNA, the CDR3 is TGTGCCAGCAGCTTACTGGGACAAAGCACAGATACGCAGTATTTT.

The V call is TRBV4-1, the J call TRBJ2-1; 11 positions agree with TRBD2. Germline trimming cut 0 bases from V and 2 bases from J; bases unmatched to any gene: 0. Germline V gives CDR1 MGHRA, CDR2 YSYEKL. The CDR3 is 16 amino acids. The CDR3 coding sequence is TGCGCCAGCAGCCAAGATAGCGGGGGGGCCTACAATGAGCAGTTCTTC. Translating gives CASSQDSGGAYNEQFF.

CDR3 sequence: CASSREGQKTETQYF. The DNA for the CDR3 is TGTGCCAGCAGCCGGGAGGGACAGAAAACAGAGACCCAGTACTTC. This chain connects TRBV5-4 to TRBJ2-5, with D perhaps matching TRBD2 (8 bases). Trimming left V 4 bases short and J 4 bases short, with 17 bases between. Germline V CDR1 and CDR2: SGHNT, YYREEE (reference sequence). The length of the CDR3 is 15 residues.

The gene calls are TRBV5-4 and TRBJ2-3; D unresolved. Trimming stripped 4 bases from V and 0 bases from J, with 6 bases between. Per germline, CDR1 SGHNT and CDR2 YYREEE (reference sequence). The CDR3 consists of 13 residues. The CDR3: CASSRESTDTQYF. The CDR3, as DNA: TGTGCCAGCAGCCGCGAAAGCACAGATACGCAGTATTTT.

The rearrangement uses TRBV7-6 and TRBJ2-7; 7 positions agree with TRBD2. V lost 6 bases and J lost 0; bases outside the gene matches: 8. CDR3 length equals 15 residues. CDR1 SGHVS and CDR2 FNYEAQ come from the germline V gene. CDR3 region: CASSPTAGDSYEQYF. The CDR3 nucleotides are TGTGCCAGCAGTCCAACCGCGGGGGACTCCTACGAGCAGTACTTC.

The sample holds one count of this clone. V and J are TRBV7-2 and TRBJ2-1; the D is unclear. V was cut by 5 bases and J by 3 bases, with 14 bases left in between. The CDR3 extends over 15 amino acids. Germline V gene data show CDR1 as SGHTA and CDR2 as FQGNSA. CDR3 DNA: TGTGCCAGCAGCCCCCCGGGTGGATTCTACAATGAGCAGTTCTTC. Its protein is CASSPPGGFYNEQFF.

The chain combines TRBV5-1 with TRBJ2-3; 9 bases are a match to TRBD1. In germline, CDR1 is SGHRS, CDR2 YFSETQ. V gave up 4 bases and J gave up 3 bases; unmatched junction bases: 6. This CDR3 has 15 residues. The DNA for the CDR3 is TGCGCCAGCAGCCGGGACAGGGTCCCAACAGATACGCAGTATTTT. Protein product: CASSRDRVPTDTQYF.

The chain is built from TRBV19 and TRBJ2-1, with 7 bases fitting TRBD1. The V and J ends lost 3 bases and 9 bases, in that order; junction bases with no gene match: 20. CDR3 length: 18 residues. Germline CDR1 reads LNHDA; CDR2 reads SQIVND (reference sequence). CDR3 region: CASSIRPTVTQGSSEQFF. The CDR3 nucleotides read TGTGCCAGTAGTATTAGGCCCACGGTCACACAGGGGTCGAGTGAGCAGTTCTTC.

This chain uses TRBV7-6 with TRBJ2-1, with 12 bases lining up with TRBD2. The CDR3 has 16 residues. V lost 5 bases and J lost 1; bases outside the gene matches: 3. Germline values: CDR1 SGHVS, CDR2 FNYEAQ. CDR3 sequence: CASSRGLAGSYNEQFF. CDR3 DNA: TGTGCCAGCAGCCGTGGACTAGCGGGGTCCTACAATGAGCAGTTCTTC.

The chain has TRBV7-6 and TRBJ2-1; the match to TRBD2 covers 13 bases. Germline V gene sequence: CDR1 SGHVS, CDR2 FNYEAQ. The ends lost 3 bases at V and 5 bases at J; junction bases unmatched: 1. The CDR3 consists of 15 residues. For the CDR3, the DNA is TGTGCCAGCAGCTTGGGACTAGCGGGGAACAATGAGCAGTTCTTC. Translation: CASSLGLAGNNEQFF.

The chain recombines TRBV5-4 with TRBJ2-5; 8 nucleotides agree with TRBD2. This CDR3 region has 17 residues. CDR1 SGHNT and CDR2 YYREEE come from the germline V gene (reference sequence). The V and J ends lost 2 bases and 1 base, in that order; junction bases with no gene match: 10. The CDR3 coding sequence is TGTGCCAGCAGCTTTACACCGGGGGGGCCGGTCCAAGAGACCCAGTACTTC. Its protein is CASSFTPGGPVQETQYF.

As to this clone: Other DNA sequences in the same sample also yield this CDR3. The chain links TRBV7-9 to TRBJ2-5; D gene uncertain. Germline CDR1 SEHNR, CDR2 FQNEAQ (reference sequence). The CDR3 runs 13 residues. V gave up 1 base and J gave up 1 base, with 4 bases separating them. The CDR3 region is CASSLDSQETQYF. The CDR3 nucleotides are TGTGCCAGCAGCTTAGACAGCCAAGAGACCCAGTACTTC.